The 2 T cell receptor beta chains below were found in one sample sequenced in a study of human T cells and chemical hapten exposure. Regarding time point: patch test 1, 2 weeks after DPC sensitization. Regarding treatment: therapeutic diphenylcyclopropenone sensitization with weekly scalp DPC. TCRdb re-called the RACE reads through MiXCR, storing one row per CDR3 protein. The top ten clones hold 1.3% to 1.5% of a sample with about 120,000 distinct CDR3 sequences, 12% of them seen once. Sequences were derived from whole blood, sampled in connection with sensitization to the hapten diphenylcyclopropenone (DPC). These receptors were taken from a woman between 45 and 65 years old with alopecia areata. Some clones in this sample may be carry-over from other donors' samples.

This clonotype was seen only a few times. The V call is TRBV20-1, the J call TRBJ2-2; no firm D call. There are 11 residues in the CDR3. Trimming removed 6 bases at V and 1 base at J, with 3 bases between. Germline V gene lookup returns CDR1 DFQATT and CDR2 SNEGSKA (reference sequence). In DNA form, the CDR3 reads TGCAGTGCCCGGAACACCGGGGAGCTGTTTTTT. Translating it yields CSARNTGELFF.

The CDR3 here is CSVDSGEIGSPLHF. The CDR3 DNA reads TGCAGCGTTGACTCCGGGGAGATAGGCTCACCCCTCCACTTT. This chain joins TRBV29-1 and TRBJ1-6; no clear D gene. V was clipped by 3 bases and J by 10 bases, with 16 bases between them. Germline CDR1 and CDR2: SQVTM and ANQGSEA. The CDR3 is 14 amino acids.